This TCR beta chain was captured by sequencing in a study of T cell responses to AZD1222 COVID-19 vaccine. General observations from the study: White British ancestry dominated among donors, who included more females, and clonal diversity was possibly underestimated. Regions 160-218 and 743-854 held dominance among vaccine-associated CD4 TCRs, which spanned spike. Targeting of unmutated variant regions was reportedly seen in nearly half of spike-specific TCRs.

Libraries were prepared by immunoSEQ multiplex PCR; TCRdb keeps only in-frame clonotypes and omits some of them. The sample holds 100,000 to 150,000 clones, approximately 91% seen once. The CDR3 covers 13 residues. Trimming took 5 bases from V and 2 from J, leaving 10 bases between them. Germline CDR1 and CDR2: GTSNPN and SVGIG (reference sequence). A remark on this clone: Its cognate antigen is unknown.

Pooled together were second doses at about 4 or about 12 weeks. This receptor was obtained from an adult who received the AZD1222 COVID-19 vaccine. The input for sequencing was peripheral blood, taken 28 days after the second AZD1222 dose. This chain connects TRBV30 to TRBJ1-5; the D is unclear. CDR3 in DNA: TGTGCCTGGGCCTGGTCGGGCAATCAGCCCCAGCATTTT. Translation gives CAWAWSGNQPQHF.